This is a list of T cell receptor beta chains from one sample in a study of CD8 T cells in ankylosing spondylitis. One entry per CDR3 protein, called by TCRdb with MiXCR from the 5' RACE reads. The sample carries about 750,000 distinct CDR3 sequences, around 20% recorded once. Specimen: blood, either unsorted or a sorted T cell fraction (not recorded which). The receptors here all came from a male donor with ankylosing spondylitis. CDR3s include the opening cysteine and the closing phenylalanine or tryptophan. The order of the fields is V gene, J gene, CDR3 protein.

>TRBV28|TRBJ2-7
CASSLWGTSTEQYF
>TRBV6-2/TRBV6-3|TRBJ2-2
CASTKGQGSNTGELFF
>TRBV5-1|TRBJ2-2
CASSSYQNTGELFF
>TRBV20-1|TRBJ2-7
CSAWDKSYEQYF
>TRBV20-1|TRBJ1-2
CSAPTDRVYGYTF
>TRBV20-1|TRBJ2-3
CSARDGGSTTDTQYF
>TRBV29-1|TRBJ2-3
CSGGFITDTQYF
>TRBV11-2|TRBJ1-3
CASSLVASSGNTIYF
>TRBV4-1|TRBJ1-5
CASSAGTASNQPQHF
>TRBV2|TRBJ2-1
CASRQGQSGEQFF
>TRBV5-1|TRBJ2-3
CASSSSTGGADTQYF
>TRBV3-1|TRBJ1-6
CASSQGLVLNSPLHF
>TRBV7-9|TRBJ2-3
CASSSGWDSTDTQYF
>TRBV5-4|TRBJ2-1
CASTLPGGSGGEQFF
>TRBV12-3/TRBV12-4|TRBJ2-3
CASSPLGGPPDTQYF
>TRBV6-1|TRBJ2-6
CASSRLTSGSSGANVLTF
>TRBV2|TRBJ2-2
CASSDSRQEKNTGELFF
>TRBV5-1|TRBJ2-1
CASSFSGTPSSYNEQFF
>TRBV4-1|TRBJ2-5
CASSQAQWKTQYF
>TRBV27|TRBJ1-5
CAGKAGGREPQHF
>TRBV5-1|TRBJ1-1
CASSTDGQKLETFF
>TRBV4-2|TRBJ1-1
CASSQRQGSTEAFF
>TRBV7-2|TRBJ2-7
CASSYAPSDEQYF